This TCR beta chain was captured in a study of cytotoxic CD8 clonotypes in ibrutinib-treated CLL. Study-wide findings and caveats: Clonality measured at baseline exceeded age-matched healthy donors, tracking circulating CD8+ T-cell counts. Increased clonality at ibrutinib response gave way to a return toward baseline at progression.

Concerning this clone: Its specificity is not known.

The intended depth for sequencing was 1 in 200,000 to 1 in 1 million T cells. TCRdb's table, derived via immunoSEQ multiplex PCR, lists solely in-frame clones and lacks some. Among some 290,000 clones listed, 80% were seen once. There are 18 residues in the CDR3. J lost 8 bases, V lost 0 bases, and 14 bases had no gene match. The germline V gene encodes CDR1 SGDLS and CDR2 YYNGEE. The sequence was obtained from a human donor with chronic lymphocytic leukemia. Sequences were derived from PBMCs, sampled before ibrutinib treatment. The chain links TRBV9 to TRBJ2-1; 10 positions match TRBD2. CDR3 nucleotide sequence: TGTGCCAGCAGCGTAGACCACTCGGGGTCTCTAGCGGGAGATGAGCAGTTCTTC. It specifies CASSVDHSGSLAGDEQFF.